These 10 T cell receptor beta chains originate from one sample sequenced in a study of OX40 agonist ivuxolimab in advanced cancers. Clones were read by immunoSEQ multiplex PCR, and TCRdb kept only the in-frame ones, dropping some. The sample holds about 140,000 clones, about 93% seen once. The sequences come from CD4+ or CD8+ T cells sorted from blood, collected in a trial of the OX40 agonist ivuxolimab. The receptors come from an adult with an advanced solid tumor such as melanoma, head and neck, liver or kidney cancer.

The chain uses TRBV6-6 and TRBJ2-5, with D perhaps TRBD1 or TRBD2 (5 bases each). Germline V lookup: CDR1 MNHNY, CDR2 SVGAGI (reference sequence). Trimming stripped 4 bases from V and 5 bases from J, with 14 bases between. This CDR3 has 14 residues. CDR3 nucleotide sequence: TGTGCCAGCAGTTCCTCCGGGACCCCGGAGACCCAGTACTTC. Protein product: CASSSSGTPETQYF.

The rearrangement uses TRBV5-1 and TRBJ1-3, with D possibly being TRBD1 (6 bases). This CDR3 has 14 amino acids. CDR1 and CDR2 from the germline V gene are SGHRS and YFSETQ. Trimming removed 7 bases from V and 8 bases from J, with 19 bases in between. The CDR3 nucleotides are TGCGCCAGCCGGCTCCAGGGGATCCGGGACACCATATATTTT. Translated: CASRLQGIRDTIYF.

This chain uses TRBV6-6 with TRBJ2-7; the D is unclear. V lost 4 bases and J lost 0, with 16 bases in between. Germline CDR1 and CDR2: MNHNY and SVGAGI (reference sequence). The CDR3 extends over 16 amino acids. As DNA, the CDR3 is TGTGCCAGCAGTTCCTTTTCGACGGTGAGCTCCTACGAGCAGTACTTC. Encoded protein: CASSSFSTVSSYEQYF.

The chain joins TRBV7-8 to TRBJ1-2; D is perhaps TRBD1 (6 bases). The V and J ends lost 1 base and 2 bases respectively, with 11 bases between them. CDR3 length: 15 amino acids. Germline V gene sequence: CDR1 SGHVS, CDR2 FQNEAQ. DNA for the CDR3: TGTGCCAGCAGCTTAGTTACGGGGGCGAACTATGGCTACACCTTC. Its translation: CASSLVTGANYGYTF.

The chain carries TRBV9 and TRBJ2-5; D gene unclear. Between the trimmed V and J ends, which lost 4 bases and 5 bases, there was a span of 12 bases. The CDR3 spans 13 residues. CDR1 is SGDLS, CDR2 YYNGEE, per germline. CDR3 sequence: CASSYAAWETQYF. In nucleotides, the CDR3 is TGTGCCAGCAGCTACGCGGCGTGGGAGACCCAGTACTTC.

This sequence joins TRBV4-1 and TRBJ2-4, with 11 bases that match TRBD2. V lost 5 bases, J lost 0 bases, and 6 bases stayed unmatched. This CDR3 is built from 17 residues. Germline CDR1 MGHRA, CDR2 YSYEKL. CDR3 residues: CASSVRLAGIAKNIQYF. The CDR3 nucleotides read TGCGCCAGCAGCGTCCGACTAGCGGGGATAGCCAAAAACATTCAGTACTTC.

DNA of the CDR3: TGCGCCAGCAGCTTGGGCACCCAGGGAATCTCTGAAGCTTTCTTT. Its translation: CASSLGTQGISEAFF. The chain uses TRBV5-1 and TRBJ1-1, with D perhaps TRBD1 (5 bases). CDR1 and CDR2 (germline): SGHRS, YFSETQ. V shed 0 bases and J shed 6 bases, with 15 bases lying between them. CDR3 length: 15 amino acids.

The chain uses TRBV28 and TRBJ1-5; maybe TRBD1 (5 bases). Germline V CDR1 and CDR2: MDHEN, SYDVKM. Trimming pared 5 bases from V and 4 bases from J, leaving 9 bases between. CDR3 length: 13 residues. The CDR3 coding sequence is TGTGCCAGCAGTCCCGGGGCGAATCAGCCCCAGCATTTT. Its protein is CASSPGANQPQHF.

This chain joins TRBV6-1 and TRBJ1-1; D remains unclear. The CDR3 runs to 14 residues. Germline V gene sequence: CDR1 MNHNS, CDR2 SASEGT. Trimming removed 4 bases at V and 2 bases at J, with 11 bases between. The CDR3 coding sequence is TGTGCCAGCAGTGGGGCAAAATCAAACACTGAAGCTTTCTTT. Translation: CASSGAKSNTEAFF.

V and J are TRBV5-1 and TRBJ1-1; the match to TRBD1 covers 7 bases. J was trimmed by 1 base and V by 4 bases; bases with no gene match: 7. The germline V gene encodes CDR1 SGHRS and CDR2 YFSETQ. CDR3 length: 15 amino acids. Here the CDR3 DNA reads TGCGCCAGCAGCAGAGACGGGACAGCGAACACTGAAGCTTTCTTT. Encoded protein: CASSRDGTANTEAFF.